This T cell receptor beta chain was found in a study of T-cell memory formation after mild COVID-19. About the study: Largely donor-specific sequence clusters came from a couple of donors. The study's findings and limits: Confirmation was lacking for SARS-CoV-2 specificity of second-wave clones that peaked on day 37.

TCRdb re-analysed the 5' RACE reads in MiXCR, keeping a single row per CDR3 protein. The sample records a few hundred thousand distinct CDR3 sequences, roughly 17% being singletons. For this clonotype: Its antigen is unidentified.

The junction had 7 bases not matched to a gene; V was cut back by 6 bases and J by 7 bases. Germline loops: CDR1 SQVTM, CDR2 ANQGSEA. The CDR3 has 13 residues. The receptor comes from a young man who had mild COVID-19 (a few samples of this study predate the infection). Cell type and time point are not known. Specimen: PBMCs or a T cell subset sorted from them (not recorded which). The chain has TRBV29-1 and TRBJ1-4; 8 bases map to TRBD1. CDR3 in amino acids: CSVDADRGEKLFF. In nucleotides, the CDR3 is TGCAGCGTGGACGCCGACAGGGGTGAAAAACTGTTTTTT.